These 16 T cell receptor beta chains came from one sample sequenced in a study of graft-versus-host responses after intestinal transplantation. Libraries were prepared by immunoSEQ multiplex PCR; TCRdb keeps only in-frame clonotypes and omits some of them. Of 37,000 or so clones in the sample, about 90% were seen once. Material: PBMCs, obtained approximately 320 days after intestinal transplant. These TCRs come from a human patient who received an intestinal transplant, so some T cells may come from the graft donor.

For this clone: This specimen includes other DNA sequences encoding the same CDR3. This chain uses TRBV11-3 with TRBJ1-1; TRBD1 is a possible D gene (5 bases). The germline V gene encodes CDR1 SGHNT and CDR2 YENEEA. Trimming took 3 bases from V and 0 from J, leaving 5 bases between them. The CDR3 sequence is 13 residues long. CDR3 amino acids: CASSLGLNTEAFF. CDR3 DNA: TGTGCCAGCAGCTTGGGGCTGAACACTGAAGCTTTCTTT.

The chain is built from TRBV13 and TRBJ2-1; 8 bases are a match to TRBD2. Germline trimming cut 0 bases from V and 6 bases from J; bases unmatched to any gene: 1. Germline CDR1 PRHDT, CDR2 FYEKMQ (reference sequence). The CDR3 consists of 14 residues. The CDR3 spells CASSLGLAANEQFF. The DNA for the CDR3 is TGTGCCAGCAGCTTAGGACTAGCGGCCAATGAGCAGTTCTTC.

V usage is TRBV6-1 and J usage is TRBJ2-6, with TRBD1 matching over 8 bases. The CDR3 length is 20 residues. V trimming: 2 bases; J trimming: 4 bases; junction bases outside the gene matches: 16. Germline CDR1 reads MNHNS; CDR2 reads SASEGT. CDR3 amino acids: CASSERTTYRGIRGANVLTF. CDR3 nucleotides: TGTGCCAGCAGTGAACGGACCACATACAGGGGGATCAGGGGGGCCAACGTCCTGACTTTC.

In DNA form, the CDR3 reads TGTGCCAGCTCACCACGACAGGGGATTAACTATGGCTACACCTTC. Residues: CASSPRQGINYGYTF. The chain carries TRBV18 and TRBJ1-2, with 8 bases lining up with TRBD1. J gave up 1 base and V 1 base, and 2 bases lay outside the gene matches. The CDR3 is made up of 15 amino acids. Germline assignment: CDR1 KGHSH and CDR2 LQKENI. The full variable domain, rest sourced from reference TRBV18 and TRBJ1-2, is NAGVMQNPRHLVRRRGQEARLRCSPMKGHSHVYWYRQLPEEGLKFMVYLQKENIIDESGMPKERFSAEFPKEGPSILRIQQVVRGDSAAYFCASSPRQGINYGYTFGSGTRLTVV.

The chain combines TRBV7-3 with TRBJ2-3; 8 nucleotides agree with TRBD1. J lost 4 bases, V lost 1 base, and 4 bases had no gene match. This CDR3 is 15 amino acids long. Germline V CDR1 and CDR2: SGHTA, FQGTGA. The CDR3 sequence is CASSLRQGPPDTQYF. In DNA form, the CDR3 reads TGTGCCAGCAGCTTAAGACAGGGGCCCCCAGATACGCAGTATTTT.

The chain recombines TRBV5-4 with TRBJ2-7, with 9 bases lining up with TRBD1. Trimming cost V 4 bases and J 3 bases; bases outside gene matches: 11. Per the germline V gene, CDR1 is SGHNT and CDR2 is YYREEE (reference sequence). This CDR3 spans 16 amino acids. The CDR3 here is CASSIGQGPRIYEQYF. The CDR3 nucleotides are TGTGCCAGCAGCATCGGACAGGGGCCAAGAATCTACGAGCAGTACTTC.

This clone was detected once. The chain links TRBV25-1 to TRBJ1-1, with D perhaps matching TRBD1 (5 bases). The CDR3 spans 18 residues. Looked up from germline, CDR1 is MGHDK and CDR2 is SYGVNS. V gave up 5 bases and J gave up 1 base, with 23 bases separating them. The CDR3 region is CASSRGGQGGPQNTEAFF. The CDR3 DNA reads as TGTGCCAGCAGTAGGGGTGGGCAGGGAGGGCCCCAGAACACTGAAGCTTTCTTT.

The chain couples TRBV25-1 to TRBJ2-5; tentatively, D is TRBD1 (6 bases). Germline V lookup: CDR1 MGHDK, CDR2 SYGVNS. The V end was cut by 0 bases, the J end by 7 bases, with 15 bases between. The CDR3 runs to 15 residues. The CDR3 is CASSEYGPRGGTQYF. Here the CDR3 DNA reads TGTGCCAGCAGTGAATATGGGCCCCGAGGGGGGACCCAGTACTTC.

This clone was detected a few times. As DNA, the CDR3 is TGCGCCAGCAGCCAACATGGACAGGGAGGAAACACCATATATTTT. Its protein product is CASSQHGQGGNTIYF. This rearrangement joins TRBV4-1 to TRBJ1-3; 8 bases are shared with TRBD1. The germline CDR1 and CDR2 sequences are MGHRA and YSYEKL. With 2 bases clipped from V and 4 bases from J, the junction kept 4 bases outside the gene matches. This CDR3 is 15 amino acids long.

The chain employs TRBV13 and TRBJ1-1; no definite D call. V lost 6 bases to trimming and J lost 0 bases, with 5 bases between them. The length of the CDR3 is 12 residues. Per the germline V gene, CDR1 is PRHDT and CDR2 is FYEKMQ (reference sequence). Here the CDR3 DNA reads TGTGCCAGCAGTCCGGTGAACACTGAAGCTTTCTTT. Amino acids: CASSPVNTEAFF.

J is TRBJ1-1 and V is TRBV29-1; TRBD1 is a possible D gene (6 bases). The length of the CDR3 is 13 residues. CDR1 and CDR2 (germline): SQVTM, ANQGSEA. The ends were cut back, 1 base at V and 4 bases at J, with 10 bases in the middle. The CDR3, as DNA: TGCAGCGTTGAAGGTGGGACAAGCACTGAAGCTTTCTTT. It encodes CSVEGGTSTEAFF.

As for this clone: Other DNA sequences within the sample encode an identical CDR3. The chain employs TRBV6-5 and TRBJ2-1; 14 bases agree with TRBD2. The CDR3 runs 15 residues. Germline loops: CDR1 MNHEY, CDR2 SVGAGI. The V gene end was trimmed by 5 bases and the J gene end by 4 bases; junction bases not matched to a gene: 1. CDR3 bases: TGTGCCAGCAGTCGGACTAGCGGGAGGTACAATGAGCAGTTCTTC. Translating gives CASSRTSGRYNEQFF.

The V gene is TRBV6-5, the J gene TRBJ2-1; D gene uncertain. From germline, CDR1 is MNHEY and CDR2 SVGAGI. Between the trimmed V and J ends, which lost 3 bases and 1 base, there was a span of 13 bases. This CDR3 region has 16 residues. This CDR3 is CASSYGGAISYNEQFF. In DNA, the CDR3 is TGTGCCAGCAGTTATGGCGGCGCAATATCCTACAATGAGCAGTTCTTC.

V is TRBV10-2 and J is TRBJ1-5, with 7 bases fitting TRBD1. CDR1 and CDR2 (germline): WSHSY, SAAADI. The V gene end was trimmed by 3 bases and the J gene end by 3 bases; junction bases not matched to a gene: 8. CDR3 length: 16 residues. CDR3 sequence: CASSENRDSHNQPQHF. DNA of the CDR3: TGCGCCAGCAGTGAAAATCGGGACAGTCACAATCAGCCCCAGCATTTT.

This clone occurred once. The chain employs TRBV28 and TRBJ1-5, with a possible D match to TRBD1 (6 bases). The germline V and J ends were trimmed by 2 bases and 4 bases, with 9 bases remaining between them. The CDR3 is 14 amino acids. Germline V gene data show CDR1 as MDHEN and CDR2 as SYDVKM. The CDR3: CASSLAGQNQPQHF. CDR3 DNA: TGTGCCAGCAGTTTAGCGGGACAAAATCAGCCCCAGCATTTT.

This rearrangement joins TRBV5-1 to TRBJ2-6; D tentatively fits TRBD1 or TRBD2 (6 bases each). There are 19 residues in the CDR3. The V gene's germline CDR1 is SGHRS and CDR2 YFSETQ. V lost 5 bases and J 0 bases, leaving 21 bases between the germline ends. The CDR3 sequence is CASSNPPGGQYSGANVLTF. The CDR3 region has the DNA TGCGCCAGCAGTAACCCTCCTGGGGGGCAATACTCTGGGGCCAACGTCCTGACTTTC.